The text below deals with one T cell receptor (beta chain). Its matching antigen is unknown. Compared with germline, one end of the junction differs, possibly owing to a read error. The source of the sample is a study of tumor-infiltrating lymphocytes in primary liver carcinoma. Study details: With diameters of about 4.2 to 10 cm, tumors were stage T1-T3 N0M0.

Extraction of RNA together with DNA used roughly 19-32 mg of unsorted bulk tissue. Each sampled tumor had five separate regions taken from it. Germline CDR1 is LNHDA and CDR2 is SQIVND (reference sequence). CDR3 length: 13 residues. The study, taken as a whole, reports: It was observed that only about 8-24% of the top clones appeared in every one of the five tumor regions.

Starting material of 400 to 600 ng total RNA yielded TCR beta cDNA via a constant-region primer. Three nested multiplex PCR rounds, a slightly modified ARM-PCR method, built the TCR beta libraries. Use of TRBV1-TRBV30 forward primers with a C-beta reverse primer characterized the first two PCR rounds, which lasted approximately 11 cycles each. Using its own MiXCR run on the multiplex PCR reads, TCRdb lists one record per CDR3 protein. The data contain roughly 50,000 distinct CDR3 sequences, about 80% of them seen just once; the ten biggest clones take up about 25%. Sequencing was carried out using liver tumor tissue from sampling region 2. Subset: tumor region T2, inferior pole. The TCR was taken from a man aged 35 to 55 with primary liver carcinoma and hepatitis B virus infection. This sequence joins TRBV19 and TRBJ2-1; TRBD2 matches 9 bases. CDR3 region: CAVGTSGYNEQFF. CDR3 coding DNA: TGTGCCGTGGGAACTAGCGGGTACAATGAACAGTTCTTC.